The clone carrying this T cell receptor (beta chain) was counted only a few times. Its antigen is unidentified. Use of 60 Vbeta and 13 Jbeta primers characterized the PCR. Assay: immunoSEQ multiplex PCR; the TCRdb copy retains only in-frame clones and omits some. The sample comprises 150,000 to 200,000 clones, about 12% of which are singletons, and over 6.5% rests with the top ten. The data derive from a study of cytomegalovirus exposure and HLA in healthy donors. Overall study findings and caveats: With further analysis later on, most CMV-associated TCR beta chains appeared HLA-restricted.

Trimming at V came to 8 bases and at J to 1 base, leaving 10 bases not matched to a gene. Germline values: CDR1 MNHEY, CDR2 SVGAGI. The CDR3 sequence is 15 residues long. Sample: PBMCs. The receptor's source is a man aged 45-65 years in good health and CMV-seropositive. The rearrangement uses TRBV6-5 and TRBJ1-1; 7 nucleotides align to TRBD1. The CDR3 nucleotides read TGTGCCAGCGTAAACTCCGGGACAGAGAACACTGAAGCTTTCTTT. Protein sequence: CASVNSGTENTEAFF.